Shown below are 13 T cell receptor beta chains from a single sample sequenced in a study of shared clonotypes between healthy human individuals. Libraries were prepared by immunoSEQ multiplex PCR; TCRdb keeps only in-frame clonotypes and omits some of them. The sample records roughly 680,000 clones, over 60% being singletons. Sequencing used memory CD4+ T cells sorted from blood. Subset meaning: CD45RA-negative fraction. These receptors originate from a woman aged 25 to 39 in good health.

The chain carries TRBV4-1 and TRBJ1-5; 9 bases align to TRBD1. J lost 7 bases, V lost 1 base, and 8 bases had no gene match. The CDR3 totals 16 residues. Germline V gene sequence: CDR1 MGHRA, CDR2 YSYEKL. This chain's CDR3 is CASSQAGGQGVQPQHF. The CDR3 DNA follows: TGCGCCAGCAGCCAAGCGGGGGGACAGGGTGTCCAGCCCCAGCATTTT.

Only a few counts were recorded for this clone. CDR3 sequence: CASSPDSAGGVQPQHF. CDR3 DNA sequence: TGTGCCAGTAGTCCGGACTCAGCAGGGGGCGTACAGCCCCAGCATTTT. The chain has TRBV19 and TRBJ1-5; 8 bases are a match to TRBD1. V was clipped by 5 bases and J by 7 bases; unmatched bases: 13. CDR1 is LNHDA and CDR2 is SQIVND in the germline V gene (reference sequence). The CDR3 is 16 amino acids.

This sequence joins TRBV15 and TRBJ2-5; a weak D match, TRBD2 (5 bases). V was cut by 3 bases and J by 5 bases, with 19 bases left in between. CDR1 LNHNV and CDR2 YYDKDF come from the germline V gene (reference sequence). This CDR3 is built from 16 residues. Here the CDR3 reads CATSRGVGPQGETQYF. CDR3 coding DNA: TGTGCCACCAGCAGGGGAGTCGGACCCCAAGGGGAGACCCAGTACTTC.

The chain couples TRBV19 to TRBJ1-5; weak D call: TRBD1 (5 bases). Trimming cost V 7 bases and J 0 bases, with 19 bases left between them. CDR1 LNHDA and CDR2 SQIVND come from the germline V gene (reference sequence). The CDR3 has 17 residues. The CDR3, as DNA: TGTGCCAGTACCCTATACGCCGGGACCTATAGCAATCAGCCCCAGCATTTT. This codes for CASTLYAGTYSNQPQHF.

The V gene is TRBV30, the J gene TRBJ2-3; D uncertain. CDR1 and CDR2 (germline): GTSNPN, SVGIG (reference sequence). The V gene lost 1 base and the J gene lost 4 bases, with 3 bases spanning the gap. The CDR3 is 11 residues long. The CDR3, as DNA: TGTGCCTGGAGTGCGTCAGATACGCAGTATTTT. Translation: CAWSASDTQYF.

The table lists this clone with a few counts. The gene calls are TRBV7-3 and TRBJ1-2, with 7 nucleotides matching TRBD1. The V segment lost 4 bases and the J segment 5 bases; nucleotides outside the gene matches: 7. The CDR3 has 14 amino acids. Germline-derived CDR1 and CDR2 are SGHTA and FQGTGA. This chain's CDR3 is CASSSAGTVYGYTF. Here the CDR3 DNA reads TGTGCCAGCAGCTCGGCCGGGACAGTATATGGCTACACCTTC.

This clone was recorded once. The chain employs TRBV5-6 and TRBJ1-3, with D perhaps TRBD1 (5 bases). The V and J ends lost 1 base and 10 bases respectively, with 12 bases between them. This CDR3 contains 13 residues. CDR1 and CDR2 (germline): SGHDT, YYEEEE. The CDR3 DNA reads TGTGCCAGCAGCTTGACCCAATGGGGGACCATATATTTT. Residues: CASSLTQWGTIYF. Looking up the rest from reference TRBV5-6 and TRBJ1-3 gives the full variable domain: DAGVTQSPTHLIKTRGQQVTLRCSPKSGHDTVSWYQQALGQGPQFIFQYYEEEERQRGNFPDRFSGHQFPNYSSELNVNALLLGDSALYLCASSLTQWGTIYFGEGSWLTVV.

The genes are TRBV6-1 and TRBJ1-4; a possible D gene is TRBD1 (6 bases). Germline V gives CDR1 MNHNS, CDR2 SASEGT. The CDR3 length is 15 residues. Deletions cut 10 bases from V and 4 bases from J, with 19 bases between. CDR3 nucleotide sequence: TGTGCCACAACCGACAGGCCCTATGGTAATGAAAAACTGTTTTTT. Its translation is CATTDRPYGNEKLFF.

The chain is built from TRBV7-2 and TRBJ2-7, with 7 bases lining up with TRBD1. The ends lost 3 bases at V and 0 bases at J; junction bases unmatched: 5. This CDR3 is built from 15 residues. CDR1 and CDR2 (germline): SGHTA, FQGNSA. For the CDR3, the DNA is TGTGCCAGCAGCTTGACAACAGGGGACTCCTACGAGCAGTACTTC. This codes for CASSLTTGDSYEQYF.

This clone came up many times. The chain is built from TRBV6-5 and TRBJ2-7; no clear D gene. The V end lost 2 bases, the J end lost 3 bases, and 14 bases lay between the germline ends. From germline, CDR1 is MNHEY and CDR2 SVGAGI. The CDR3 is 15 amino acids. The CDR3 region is CASSYGSHGIYEQYF. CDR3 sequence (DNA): TGTGCCAGCAGTTACGGCTCGCACGGAATCTACGAGCAGTACTTC.

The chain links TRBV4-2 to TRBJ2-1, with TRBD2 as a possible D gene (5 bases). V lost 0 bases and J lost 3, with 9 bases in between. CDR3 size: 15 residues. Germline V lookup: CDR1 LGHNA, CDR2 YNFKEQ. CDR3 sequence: CASSQEEASYNEQFF. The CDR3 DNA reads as TGTGCCAGCAGCCAAGAGGAGGCTAGCTACAATGAGCAGTTCTTC.

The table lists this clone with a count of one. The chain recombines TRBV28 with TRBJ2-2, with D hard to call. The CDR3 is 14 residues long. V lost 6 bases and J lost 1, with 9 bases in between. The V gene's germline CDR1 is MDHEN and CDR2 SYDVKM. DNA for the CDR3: TGTGCCAGCAGAATCCCCCAGAACACCGGGGAGCTGTTTTTT. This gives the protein CASRIPQNTGELFF.

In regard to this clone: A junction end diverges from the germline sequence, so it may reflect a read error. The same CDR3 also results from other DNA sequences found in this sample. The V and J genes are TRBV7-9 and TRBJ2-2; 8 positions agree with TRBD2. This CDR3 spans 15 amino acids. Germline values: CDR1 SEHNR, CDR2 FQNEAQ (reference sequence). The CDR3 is CASSEAGDGTGELFF. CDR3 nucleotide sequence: TGTGCTAGCAGCGAAGCGGGAGACGGCACCGGGGAGCTGTTTTTT. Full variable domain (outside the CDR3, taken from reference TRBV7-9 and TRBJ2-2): DTGVSQNPRHKITKRGQNVTFRCDPISEHNRLYWYRQTLGQGPEFLTYFQNEAQLEKSRLLSDRFSAERPKGSFSTLEIQRTEQGDSAMYLCASSEAGDGTGELFFGEGSRLTVL.